Listed here are 15 T cell receptor beta chains from one sample, sequenced in a study of blood T cell repertoires in COVID-19. The assay was immunoSEQ multiplex PCR, and TCRdb's table has in-frame clones only and misses some. Seen here are about 21,000 clones, 83% observed once, and the top ten hold 5% to 7%. Sample: peripheral blood. The receptor set was obtained from a human donor in a cohort sampled during active COVID-19.

This chain joins TRBV6-4 and TRBJ1-6, with TRBD1 matching 9 bases. CDR1 MRHNA and CDR2 SNTAGT come from the germline V gene. This CDR3 has 13 residues. Trimming at V came to 5 bases and at J to 9 bases, leaving 2 bases not matched to a gene. CDR3: CASSRQGGSPLHF. CDR3 in DNA: TGTGCCAGCAGTAGACAGGGGGGTTCACCCCTCCACTTT.

The chain joins TRBV2 to TRBJ1-2; tentatively, D is TRBD1 (6 bases). This CDR3 is 14 amino acids long. The V gene lost 3 bases and the J gene lost 2 bases, with 10 bases spanning the gap. In germline, CDR1 is SNHLY, CDR2 FYNNEI. CDR3 amino acids: CASSDGTKNYGYTF. The CDR3 DNA sequence: TGTGCCAGCAGTGACGGGACAAAGAACTATGGCTACACCTTC. Variable domain in full (rest from reference TRBV2 and TRBJ1-2): EPEVTQTPSHQVTQMGQEVILRCVPISNHLYFYWYRQILGQKVEFLVSFYNNEISEKSEIFDDQFSVERPDGSNFTLKIRSTKLEDSAMYFCASSDGTKNYGYTFGSGTRLTVV.

This clone appeared once. The chain links TRBV5-1 to TRBJ2-1, with 7 bases matching TRBD2. The CDR3 extends over 14 amino acids. Unmatched junction bases numbered 9, after V lost 5 bases and J lost 7 bases. Looked up from germline, CDR1 is SGHRS and CDR2 is YFSETQ. The CDR3 reads CASRPGGSGNEQFF. Written as DNA, the CDR3 is TGCGCCAGCAGGCCGGGGGGATCTGGGAATGAGCAGTTCTTC.

This clone has a handful of counts. V usage is TRBV11-2 and J usage is TRBJ1-6, with 10 bases matching TRBD1. Germline V CDR1 and CDR2: SGHAT, FQNNGV. The trim removed 6 bases at V and 9 bases at J, leaving 5 bases unmatched. The CDR3 totals 14 residues. CDR3 in DNA: TGTGCCAGCAGTCCGACAGGGGGCGGTTCACCCCTCCACTTT. Encoded protein: CASSPTGGGSPLHF.

In its sample, this clone was seen a few times. The chain recombines TRBV24-1 with TRBJ1-5, with D unresolved. CDR1 KGHDR and CDR2 SFDVKD come from the germline V gene. CDR3 length: 12 amino acids. Trimming took 4 bases from V and 7 from J, leaving 7 bases between them. CDR3 sequence: CATSDTTQPQHF. The CDR3 coding sequence is TGTGCCACCAGTGACACTACACAGCCCCAGCATTTT.

This chain joins TRBV19 and TRBJ1-5; D possibly corresponds to TRBD1 (5 bases). The germline gives CDR1 LNHDA, CDR2 SQIVND (reference sequence). The CDR3 runs to 18 residues. V was pared by 5 bases and J by 3 bases, with 23 bases between. The CDR3 DNA follows: TGTGCCAGTAGTTCCCGTCAGGGCCCGGGGGGGAACAATCAGCCCCAGCATTTT. This codes for CASSSRQGPGGNNQPQHF.

The rearrangement joins TRBV24-1 to TRBJ2-1; TRBD2 might be the D (6 bases). Germline lookup yields CDR1 KGHDR and CDR2 SFDVKD. Trimming removed 2 bases from V and 4 bases from J, with 14 bases in between. This CDR3 contains 16 residues. DNA of the CDR3: TGTGCCACCAGTGATTCGTACACTAGCTATTACAATGAGCAGTTCTTC. Translated, it gives CATSDSYTSYYNEQFF.

This chain connects TRBV9 to TRBJ2-5, with 8 bases that match TRBD2. CDR3 length: 15 amino acids. Looked up from germline, CDR1 is SGDLS and CDR2 is YYNGEE. The trim removed 0 bases at V and 2 bases at J, leaving 3 bases unmatched. In DNA form, the CDR3 reads TGTGCCAGCAGCGTAGCGGGGGGGTTACAAGAGACCCAGTACTTC. Translating gives CASSVAGGLQETQYF.

CDR3 sequence: CAIRTHPTEAFF. The CDR3 nucleotides are TGTGCCATCAGAACACATCCGACTGAAGCTTTCTTT. The chain has TRBV10-3 and TRBJ1-1; D unclear. The CDR3 sequence is 12 residues long. Trimming removed 6 bases at V and 5 bases at J, with 10 bases between. CDR1 is ENHRY, CDR2 SYGVKD, per germline.

The V gene is TRBV20-1, the J gene TRBJ2-1, with D possibly being TRBD2 (7 bases). V was cut by 8 bases and J by 7 bases, with 12 bases left in between. The CDR3 contains 11 residues. CDR1 DFQATT and CDR2 SNEGSKA come from the germline V gene (reference sequence). The CDR3, as DNA: TGCAGTATGGGGGGGGCTAATGAGCAGTTCTTC. This gives the protein CSMGGANEQFF.

The chain links TRBV7-3 to TRBJ2-1, with 8 positions matching TRBD2. CDR1 is SGHTA, CDR2 FQGTGA, per germline. The trim removed 3 bases at V and 7 bases at J, leaving 5 bases unmatched. The CDR3 has 14 residues. The CDR3 spells CASSFGGGTNEQFF. Written as DNA, the CDR3 is TGTGCCAGCAGCTTCGGCGGGGGGACTAATGAGCAGTTCTTC.

The chain couples TRBV12-3 or TRBV12-4 to TRBJ2-1; 9 nucleotides match TRBD1. This CDR3 is 12 amino acids long. Losses at the gene ends were 6 bases for V and 15 bases for J; bases not matched to a gene: 9. CDR3 nucleotides: TGTGCCAGCAGCCGTGGACAGGGGCCTCCGTTCTTC. This codes for CASSRGQGPPFF.

The chain is built from TRBV28 and TRBJ1-2; the match to TRBD1 covers 9 bases. The germline CDR1 and CDR2 sequences are MDHEN and SYDVKM. The V segment lost 10 bases and the J segment 12 bases; nucleotides outside the gene matches: 15. The CDR3 extends over 13 amino acids. The CDR3 is CATQGRTGDLNTF. CDR3 nucleotide sequence: TGTGCCACACAAGGAAGGACAGGGGATCTGAACACCTTC.

The gene calls are TRBV25-1 and TRBJ1-4; 8 nucleotides agree with TRBD1. Per the germline V gene, CDR1 is MGHDK and CDR2 is SYGVNS. The CDR3 sequence is 14 residues long. V trimming: 6 bases; J trimming: 5 bases; junction bases outside the gene matches: 5. CDR3 protein: CASRQTGVNEKLFF. The CDR3 DNA follows: TGTGCCAGCAGACAGACAGGGGTAAATGAAAAACTGTTTTTT.

The chain employs TRBV7-6 and TRBJ1-6; 8 nucleotides match TRBD1. Germline lookup yields CDR1 SGHVS and CDR2 FNYEAQ. V shed 4 bases and J 7 bases; nucleotides not matched to a gene: 9. The CDR3 loop spans 16 amino acids. The DNA of the CDR3 is TGTGCCAGCAGCTCGTCTCCAGGGGGCAAGAATTCACCCCTCCACTTT. The encoded protein is CASSSSPGGKNSPLHF.